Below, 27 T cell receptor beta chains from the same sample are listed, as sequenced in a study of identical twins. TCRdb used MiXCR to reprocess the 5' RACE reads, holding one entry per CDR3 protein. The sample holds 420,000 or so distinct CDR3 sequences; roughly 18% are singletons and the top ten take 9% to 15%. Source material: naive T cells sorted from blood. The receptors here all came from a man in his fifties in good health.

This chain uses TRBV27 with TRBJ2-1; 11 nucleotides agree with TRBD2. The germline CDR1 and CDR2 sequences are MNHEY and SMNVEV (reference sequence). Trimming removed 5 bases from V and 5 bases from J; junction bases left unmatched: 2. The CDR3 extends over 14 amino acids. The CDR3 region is CASSVLAGDNEQFF. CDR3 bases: TGTGCCAGCAGTGTACTAGCGGGAGACAATGAGCAGTTCTTC.

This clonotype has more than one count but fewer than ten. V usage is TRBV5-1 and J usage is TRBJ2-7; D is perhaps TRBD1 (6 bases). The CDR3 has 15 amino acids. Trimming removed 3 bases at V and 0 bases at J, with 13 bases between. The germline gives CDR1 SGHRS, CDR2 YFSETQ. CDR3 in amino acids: CASSSTGTLSYEQYF. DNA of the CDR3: TGCGCCAGCAGCTCGACAGGAACCCTCTCCTACGAGCAGTACTTC.

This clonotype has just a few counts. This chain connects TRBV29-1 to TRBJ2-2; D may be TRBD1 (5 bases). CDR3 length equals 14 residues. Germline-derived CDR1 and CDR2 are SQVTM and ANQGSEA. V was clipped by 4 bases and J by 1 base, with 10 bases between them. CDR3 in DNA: TGCAGCGTTGTAATTAGGGGGAACACCGGGGAGCTGTTTTTT. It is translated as CSVVIRGNTGELFF.

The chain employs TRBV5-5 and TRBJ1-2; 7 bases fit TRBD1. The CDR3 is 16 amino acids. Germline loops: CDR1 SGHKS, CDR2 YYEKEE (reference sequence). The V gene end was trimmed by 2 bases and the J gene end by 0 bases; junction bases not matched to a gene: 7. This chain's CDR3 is CASSFGTVFSNYGYTF. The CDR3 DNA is TGTGCCAGCAGCTTCGGGACAGTCTTTTCTAACTATGGCTACACCTTC.

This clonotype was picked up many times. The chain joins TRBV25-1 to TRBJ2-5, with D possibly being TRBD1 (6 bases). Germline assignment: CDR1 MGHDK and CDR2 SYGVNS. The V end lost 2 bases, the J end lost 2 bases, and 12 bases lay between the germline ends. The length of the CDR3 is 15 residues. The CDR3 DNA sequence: TGTGCCAGCAGTGAAGGGGCCAGGGGACAAGAGACCCAGTACTTC. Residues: CASSEGARGQETQYF.

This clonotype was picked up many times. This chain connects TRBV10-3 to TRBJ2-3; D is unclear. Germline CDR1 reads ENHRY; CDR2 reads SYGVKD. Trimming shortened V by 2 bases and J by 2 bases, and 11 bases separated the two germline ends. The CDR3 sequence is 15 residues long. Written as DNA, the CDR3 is TGTGCCATCAGTGAGACGGACGGAAACACAGATACGCAGTATTTT. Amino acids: CAISETDGNTDTQYF.

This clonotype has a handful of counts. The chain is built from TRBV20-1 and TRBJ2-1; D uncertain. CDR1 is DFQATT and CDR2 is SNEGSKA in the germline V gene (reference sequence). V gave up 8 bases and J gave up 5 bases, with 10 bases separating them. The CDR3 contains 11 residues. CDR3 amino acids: CSRARDNEQFF. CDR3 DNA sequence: TGCAGTCGAGCGAGAGACAATGAGCAGTTCTTC.

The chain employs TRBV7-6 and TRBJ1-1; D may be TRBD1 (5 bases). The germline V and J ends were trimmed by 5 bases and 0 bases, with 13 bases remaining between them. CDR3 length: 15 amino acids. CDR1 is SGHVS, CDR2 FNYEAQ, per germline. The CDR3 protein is CASSMSQDLNTEAFF. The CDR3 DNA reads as TGTGCCAGCAGCATGTCACAGGATCTGAACACTGAAGCTTTCTTT.

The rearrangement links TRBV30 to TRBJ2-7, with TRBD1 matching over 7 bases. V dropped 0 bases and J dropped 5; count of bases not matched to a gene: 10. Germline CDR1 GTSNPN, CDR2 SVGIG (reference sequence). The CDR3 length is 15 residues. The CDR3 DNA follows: TGTGCCTGGAGTGTCGCAGGGGGTGTAATGGACGAGCAGTACTTC. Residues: CAWSVAGGVMDEQYF.

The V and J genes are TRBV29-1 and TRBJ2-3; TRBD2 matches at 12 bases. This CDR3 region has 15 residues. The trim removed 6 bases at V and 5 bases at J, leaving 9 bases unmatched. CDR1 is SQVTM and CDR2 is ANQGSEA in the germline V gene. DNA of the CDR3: TGCAGCGTCAAGAGGACTAGCGGGGAAGTAGATACGCAGTATTTT. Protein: CSVKRTSGEVDTQYF.

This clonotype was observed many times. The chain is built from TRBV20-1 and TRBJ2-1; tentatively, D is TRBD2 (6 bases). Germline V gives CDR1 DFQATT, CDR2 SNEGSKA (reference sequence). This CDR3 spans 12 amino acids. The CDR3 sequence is CSRTGSVNEQFF. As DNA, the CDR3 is TGCAGCCGTACCGGGAGCGTCAATGAGCAGTTCTTC.

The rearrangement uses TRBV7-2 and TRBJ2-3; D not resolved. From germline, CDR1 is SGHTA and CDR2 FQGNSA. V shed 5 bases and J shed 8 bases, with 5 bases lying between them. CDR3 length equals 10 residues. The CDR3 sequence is CASSQVTQYF. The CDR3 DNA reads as TGTGCCAGCAGCCAGGTTACGCAGTATTTT.

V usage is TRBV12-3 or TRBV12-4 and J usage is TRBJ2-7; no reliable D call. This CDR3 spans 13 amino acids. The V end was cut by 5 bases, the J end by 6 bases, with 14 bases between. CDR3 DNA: TGTGCCAGCAGTCTCTCACCAACTGCCGAGCAGTACTTC. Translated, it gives CASSLSPTAEQYF.

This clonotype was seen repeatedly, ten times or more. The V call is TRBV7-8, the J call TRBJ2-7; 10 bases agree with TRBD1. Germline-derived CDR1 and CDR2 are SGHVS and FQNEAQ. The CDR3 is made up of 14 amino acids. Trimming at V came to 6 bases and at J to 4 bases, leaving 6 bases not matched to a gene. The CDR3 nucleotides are TGTGCCAGCAGGCCCCGGGACAGGGGATACGAGCAGTACTTC. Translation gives CASRPRDRGYEQYF.

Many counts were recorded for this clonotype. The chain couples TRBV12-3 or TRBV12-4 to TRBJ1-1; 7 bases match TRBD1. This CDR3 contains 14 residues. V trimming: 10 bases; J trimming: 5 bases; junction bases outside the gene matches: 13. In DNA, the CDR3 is TGTGCCACTAAGATCACAGGGGTAAGGACTGAAGCTTTCTTT. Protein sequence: CATKITGVRTEAFF.

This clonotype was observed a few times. CDR3 sequence reads: CASSLGGGLHYGYTF. CDR3 nucleotide sequence: TGTGCCAGCAGCTTAGGTGGGGGTCTCCACTATGGCTACACCTTC. The J gene is TRBJ1-2, the V gene TRBV7-9, with D possibly being TRBD1 (5 bases). Trimming removed 1 base from V and 3 bases from J, with 12 bases in between. The CDR3 spans 15 residues. CDR1 and CDR2 from the germline V gene are SEHNR and FQNEAQ (reference sequence).

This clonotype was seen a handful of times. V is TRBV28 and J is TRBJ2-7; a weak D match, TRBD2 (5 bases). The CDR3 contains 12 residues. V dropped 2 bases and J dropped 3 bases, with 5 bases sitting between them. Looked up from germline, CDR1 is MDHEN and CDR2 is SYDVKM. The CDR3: CASSLRDYEQYF. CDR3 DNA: TGTGCCAGCAGTTTACGGGACTACGAGCAGTACTTC. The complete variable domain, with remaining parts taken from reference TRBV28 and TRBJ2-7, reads DVKVTQSSRYLVKRTGEKVFLECVQDMDHENMFWYRQDPGLGLRLIYFSYDVKMKEKGDIPEGYSVSREKKERFSLILESASTNQTSMYLCASSLRDYEQYFGPGTRLTVT.

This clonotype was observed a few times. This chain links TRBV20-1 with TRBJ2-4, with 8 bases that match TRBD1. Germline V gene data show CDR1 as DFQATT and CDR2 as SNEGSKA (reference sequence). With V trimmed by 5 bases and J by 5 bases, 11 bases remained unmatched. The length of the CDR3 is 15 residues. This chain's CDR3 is CSAPEYGQGQNIQYF. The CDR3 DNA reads TGCAGTGCTCCTGAATATGGACAGGGTCAAAACATTCAGTACTTC.

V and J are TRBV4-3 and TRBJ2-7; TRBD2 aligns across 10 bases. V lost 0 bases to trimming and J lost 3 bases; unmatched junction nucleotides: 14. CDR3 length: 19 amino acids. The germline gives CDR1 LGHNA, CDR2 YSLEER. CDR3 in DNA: TGCGCCAGCAGCCAAGATTTTAAGTATCGACTAGCGGGCTTCTACGAGCAGTACTTC. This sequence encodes CASSQDFKYRLAGFYEQYF.

CDR3 nucleotides: TGTGCCAGCGGTTTTGAGGGGAAGGGATCACCCCTCCACTTT. It yields the protein CASGFEGKGSPLHF. The chain carries TRBV10-3 and TRBJ1-6; D is possibly TRBD1 (5 bases). The CDR3 has 14 amino acids. Germline CDR1 reads ENHRY; CDR2 reads SYGVKD. The ends were cut back, 10 bases at V and 10 bases at J, with 20 bases in the middle.

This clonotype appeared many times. As DNA, the CDR3 is TGTGCCAGCAGCCAAGTTGGGGGAGGGCTGTACAATGAGCAGTTCTTC. Translation gives CASSQVGGGLYNEQFF. J is TRBJ2-1 and V is TRBV4-2; TRBD2 aligns across 7 bases. With V trimmed by 1 base and J by 4 bases, 7 bases remained unmatched. Germline CDR1 is LGHNA and CDR2 is YNFKEQ. The CDR3 length is 16 residues.

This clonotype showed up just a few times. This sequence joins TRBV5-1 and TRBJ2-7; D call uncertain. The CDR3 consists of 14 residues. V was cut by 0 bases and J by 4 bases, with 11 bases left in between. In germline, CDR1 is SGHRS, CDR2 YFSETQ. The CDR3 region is CASSLEVTSYEQYF. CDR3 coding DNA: TGCGCCAGCAGCTTGGAAGTGACTTCGTACGAGCAGTACTTC.

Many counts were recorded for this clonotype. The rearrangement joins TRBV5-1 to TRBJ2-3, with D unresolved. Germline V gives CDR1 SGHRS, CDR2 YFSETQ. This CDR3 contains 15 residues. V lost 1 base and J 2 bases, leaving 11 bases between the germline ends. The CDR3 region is CASSLKSATTDTQYF. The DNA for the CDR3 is TGCGCCAGCAGCTTGAAGTCCGCGACCACAGATACGCAGTATTTT.

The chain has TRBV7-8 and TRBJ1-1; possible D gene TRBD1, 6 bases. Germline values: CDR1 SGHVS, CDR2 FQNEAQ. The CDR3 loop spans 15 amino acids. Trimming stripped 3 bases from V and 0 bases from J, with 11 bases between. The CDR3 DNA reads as TGTGCCAGCAGCTTCCACAGGGTGGTGAACACTGAAGCTTTCTTT. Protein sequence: CASSFHRVVNTEAFF.

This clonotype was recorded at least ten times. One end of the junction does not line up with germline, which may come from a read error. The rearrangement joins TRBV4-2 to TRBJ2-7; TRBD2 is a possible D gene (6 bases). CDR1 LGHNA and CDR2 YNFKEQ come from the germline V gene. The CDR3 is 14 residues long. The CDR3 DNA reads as TGCGCCAGCAGCCAAGGAGGGAGCTCCTACGAGCAGTACTTC. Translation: CASSQGGSSYEQYF.

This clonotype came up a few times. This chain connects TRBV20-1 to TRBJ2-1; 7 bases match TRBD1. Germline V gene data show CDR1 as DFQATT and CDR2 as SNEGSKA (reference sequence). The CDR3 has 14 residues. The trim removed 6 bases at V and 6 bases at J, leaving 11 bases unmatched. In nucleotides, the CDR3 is TGCAGTGCGCCGACAGGGTCCTTTTTCAATGAGCAGTTCTTC. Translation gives CSAPTGSFFNEQFF.

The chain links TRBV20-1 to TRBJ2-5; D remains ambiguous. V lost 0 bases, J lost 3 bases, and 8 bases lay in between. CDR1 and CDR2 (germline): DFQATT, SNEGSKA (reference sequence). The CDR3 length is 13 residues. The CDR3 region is CSAREWTKETQYF. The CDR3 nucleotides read TGCAGTGCTAGAGAGTGGACGAAAGAGACCCAGTACTTC.